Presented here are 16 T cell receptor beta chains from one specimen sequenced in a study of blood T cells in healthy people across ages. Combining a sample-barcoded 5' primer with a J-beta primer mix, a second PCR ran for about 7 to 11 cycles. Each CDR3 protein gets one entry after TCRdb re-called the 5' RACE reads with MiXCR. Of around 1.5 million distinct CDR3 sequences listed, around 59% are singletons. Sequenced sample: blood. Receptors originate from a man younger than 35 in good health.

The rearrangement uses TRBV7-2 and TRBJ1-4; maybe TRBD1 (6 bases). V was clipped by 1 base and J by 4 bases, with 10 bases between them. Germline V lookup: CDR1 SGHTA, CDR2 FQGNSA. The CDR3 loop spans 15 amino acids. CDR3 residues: CASSLVGGINEKLFF. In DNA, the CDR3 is TGTGCCAGCAGCTTAGTTGGGGGCATTAATGAAAAACTGTTTTTT.

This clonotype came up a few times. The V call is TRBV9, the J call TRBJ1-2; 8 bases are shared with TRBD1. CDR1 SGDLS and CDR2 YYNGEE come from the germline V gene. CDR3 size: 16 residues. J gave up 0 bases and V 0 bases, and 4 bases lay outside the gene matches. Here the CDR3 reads CASSVAGQEANYGYTF. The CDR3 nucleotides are TGTGCCAGCAGCGTAGCGGGACAGGAAGCTAACTATGGCTACACCTTC.

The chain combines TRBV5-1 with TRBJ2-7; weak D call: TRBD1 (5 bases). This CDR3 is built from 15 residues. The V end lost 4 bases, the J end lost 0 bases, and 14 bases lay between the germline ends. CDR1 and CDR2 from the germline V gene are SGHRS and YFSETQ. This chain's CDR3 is CASSATGRSSYEQYF. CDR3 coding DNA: TGCGCCAGCAGCGCCACAGGTAGGAGCTCCTACGAGCAGTACTTC.

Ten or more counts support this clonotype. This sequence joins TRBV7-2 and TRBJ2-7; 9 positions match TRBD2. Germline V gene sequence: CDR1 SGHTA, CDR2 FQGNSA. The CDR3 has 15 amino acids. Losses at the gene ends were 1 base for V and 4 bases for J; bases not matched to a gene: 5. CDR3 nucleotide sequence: TGTGCCAGCAGCTTAGATAGCGGGAGTAGTTACGAGCAGTACTTC. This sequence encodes CASSLDSGSSYEQYF. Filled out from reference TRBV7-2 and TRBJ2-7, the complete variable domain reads GAGVSQSPSNKVTEKGKDVELRCDPISGHTALYWYRQSLGQGLEFLIYFQGNSAPDKSGLPSDRFSAERTGGSVSTLTIQRTQQEDSAVYLCASSLDSGSSYEQYFGPGTRLTVT.

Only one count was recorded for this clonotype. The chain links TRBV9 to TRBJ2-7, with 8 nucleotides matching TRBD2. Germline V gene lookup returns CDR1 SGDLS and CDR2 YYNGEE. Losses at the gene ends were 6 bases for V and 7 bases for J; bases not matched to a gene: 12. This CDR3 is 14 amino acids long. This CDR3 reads CASNSGSPYNEQYF. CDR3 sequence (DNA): TGTGCCAGCAACAGCGGGAGCCCCTACAATGAGCAGTACTTC.

CDR3 in amino acids: CAISEYRVGKNTEAFF. CDR3 DNA sequence: TGTGCCATCAGTGAGTACAGGGTAGGGAAGAACACTGAAGCTTTCTTT. V and J are TRBV10-3 and TRBJ1-1; maybe TRBD1 (6 bases). Between the trimmed V and J ends, which lost 1 base and 1 base, there was a span of 13 bases. Germline V gives CDR1 ENHRY, CDR2 SYGVKD. The CDR3 is made up of 16 amino acids.

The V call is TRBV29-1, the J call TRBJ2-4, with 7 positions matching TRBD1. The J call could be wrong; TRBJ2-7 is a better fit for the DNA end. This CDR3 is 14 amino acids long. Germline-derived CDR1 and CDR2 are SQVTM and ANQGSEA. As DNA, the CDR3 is TGCAGCTTCATACCTGACAGGGAACCCTACGAGCAGTACTTC. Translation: CSFIPDREPYEQYF.

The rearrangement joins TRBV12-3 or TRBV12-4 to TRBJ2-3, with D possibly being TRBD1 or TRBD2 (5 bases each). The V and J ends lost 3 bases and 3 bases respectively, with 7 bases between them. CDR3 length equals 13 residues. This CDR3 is CASSFGTTDTQYF. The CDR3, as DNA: TGTGCCAGCAGTTTTGGGACGACAGATACGCAGTATTTT.

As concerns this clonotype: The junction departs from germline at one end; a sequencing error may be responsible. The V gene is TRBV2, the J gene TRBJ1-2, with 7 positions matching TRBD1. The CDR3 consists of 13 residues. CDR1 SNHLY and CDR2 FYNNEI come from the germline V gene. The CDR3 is CTSRATGSDGYTF. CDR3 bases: TGTACCAGCAGAGCGACAGGGTCCGACGGCTACACCTTC.

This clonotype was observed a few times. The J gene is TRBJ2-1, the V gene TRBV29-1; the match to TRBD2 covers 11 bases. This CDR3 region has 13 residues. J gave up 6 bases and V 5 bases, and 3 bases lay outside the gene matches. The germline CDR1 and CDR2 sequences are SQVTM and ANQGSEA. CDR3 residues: CSVIAGGPNEQFF. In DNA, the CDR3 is TGCAGCGTTATAGCGGGAGGGCCCAATGAGCAGTTCTTC.

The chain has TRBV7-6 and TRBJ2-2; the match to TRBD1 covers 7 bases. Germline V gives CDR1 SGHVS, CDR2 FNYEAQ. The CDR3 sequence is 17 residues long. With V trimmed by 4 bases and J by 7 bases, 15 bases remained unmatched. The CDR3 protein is CASSSRYRGSYGGELFF. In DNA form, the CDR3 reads TGTGCCAGCAGCTCACGTTACAGGGGATCCTACGGCGGGGAGCTGTTTTTT.

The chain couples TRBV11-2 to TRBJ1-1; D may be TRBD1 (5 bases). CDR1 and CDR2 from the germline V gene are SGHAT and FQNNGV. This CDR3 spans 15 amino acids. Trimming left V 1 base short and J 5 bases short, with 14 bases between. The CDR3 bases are TGTGCCAGCAGCTTAGGTGGGGGAGAGAGGACTGAAGCTTTCTTT. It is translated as CASSLGGGERTEAFF.

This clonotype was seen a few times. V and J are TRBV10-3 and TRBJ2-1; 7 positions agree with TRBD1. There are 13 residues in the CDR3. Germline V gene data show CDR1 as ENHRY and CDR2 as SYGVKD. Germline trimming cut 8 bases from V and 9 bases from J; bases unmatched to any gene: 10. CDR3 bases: TGTGCCATCTGCCAGGGGGATCTTGTTGAGCAGTTCTTC. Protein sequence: CAICQGDLVEQFF.

CDR3 sequence reads: CASRDSDVLRETQYF. CDR3 DNA sequence: TGTGCCAGCAGAGATTCGGACGTTTTGCGGGAGACCCAGTACTTC. The chain carries TRBV28 and TRBJ2-5, with D uncertain. V shed 6 bases and J shed 5 bases, with 19 bases lying between them. Looked up from germline, CDR1 is MDHEN and CDR2 is SYDVKM. The CDR3 runs 15 residues.

The CDR3 DNA is TGTGCCAGCATCAGACAGGGGAGAACTGAAGCTTTCTTT. Translated: CASIRQGRTEAFF. The V call is TRBV2, the J call TRBJ1-1; 8 bases align to TRBD1. After removal of 7 bases from V and 5 bases from J, the junction contained 6 bases not matched to a gene. Germline V gene sequence: CDR1 SNHLY, CDR2 FYNNEI. The CDR3 spans 13 residues.

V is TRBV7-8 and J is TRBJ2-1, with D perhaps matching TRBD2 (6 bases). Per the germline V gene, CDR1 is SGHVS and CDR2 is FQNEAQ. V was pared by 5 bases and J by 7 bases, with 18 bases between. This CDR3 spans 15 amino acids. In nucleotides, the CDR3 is TGTGCCAGCAGCCTCTATCGGTTAGCGGCAAATGAGCAGTTCTTC. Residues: CASSLYRLAANEQFF.